Below, 29 T cell receptor beta chains from the same sample are listed, as sequenced in a study of cytomegalovirus exposure and HLA in healthy donors. PCR primers comprised 60 Vbeta and 13 Jbeta primers. Generated by immunoSEQ multiplex PCR, the TCRdb table keeps only in-frame clones and is missing some. In total, the table holds about 200,000 clones. Sequencing was done on a sample of PBMCs. These receptors were taken from a girl under 10 years old in good health and CMV-seropositive.

V and J are TRBV5-4 and TRBJ2-7, with 12 bases matching TRBD2. CDR1 and CDR2 (germline): SGHNT, YYREEE (reference sequence). The CDR3 totals 17 residues. Trimming cost V 1 base and J 7 bases; bases outside gene matches: 12. CDR3 nucleotides: TGTGCCAGCAGCTTGTTTCGGACTAGCGGGATCCCTCGGGAGCAGTACTTC. Translation gives CASSLFRTSGIPREQYF. The entire variable domain, with the rest obtained from reference TRBV5-4 and TRBJ2-7, is as follows: ETGVTQSPTHLIKTRGQQVTLRCSSQSGHNTVSWYQQALGQGPQFIFQYYREEENGRGNFPPRFSGLQFPNYSSELNVNALELDDSALYLCASSLFRTSGIPREQYFGPGTRLTVT.

This chain uses TRBV11-2 with TRBJ1-2, with TRBD1 matching over 9 bases. V lost 5 bases to trimming and J lost 3 bases; unmatched junction nucleotides: 16. The CDR3 has 18 residues. Germline lookup yields CDR1 SGHAT and CDR2 FQNNGV. CDR3 bases: TGTGCCAGCAGCCCAGGGACAGGGAGAAACTCCGTTTACTATGGCTACACCTTC. As protein: CASSPGTGRNSVYYGYTF.

The CDR3 spells CASSLAVGGTEAFF. CDR3 DNA: TGTGCCAGCAGTTTGGCAGTTGGCGGAACTGAAGCTTTCTTT. The V and J genes are TRBV27 and TRBJ1-1, with D uncertain. Germline CDR1 reads MNHEY; CDR2 reads SMNVEV (reference sequence). V lost 3 bases and J lost 5, with 13 bases in between. The CDR3 is 14 residues long.

The gene calls are TRBV2 and TRBJ2-1; tentatively, D is TRBD2 (5 bases). CDR1 is SNHLY, CDR2 FYNNEI, per germline. V lost 10 bases and J 6 bases, leaving 13 bases between the germline ends. This CDR3 is 12 amino acids long. The CDR3 spells CAKRTSGNEQFF. The CDR3, as DNA: TGTGCCAAGAGGACCAGCGGCAATGAGCAGTTCTTC.

This chain connects TRBV4-2 to TRBJ1-5; D is ambiguous. The CDR3 is made up of 15 amino acids. Trimming shortened V by 0 bases and J by 7 bases, and 13 bases separated the two germline ends. CDR1 is LGHNA, CDR2 YNFKEQ, per germline. CDR3 in amino acids: CASSQEGRVGQPQHF. The CDR3 bases are TGTGCCAGCAGCCAAGAAGGGAGGGTTGGGCAGCCCCAGCATTTT.

The chain uses TRBV18 and TRBJ1-1, with a possible D match to TRBD1 (5 bases). Trimming took 3 bases from V and 1 from J, leaving 12 bases between them. The CDR3 covers 15 residues. Per germline, CDR1 KGHSH and CDR2 LQKENI. CDR3 bases: TGTGCCAGCTCACCGGACGGGGGAGGGAACACTGAAGCTTTCTTT. Amino acid sequence: CASSPDGGGNTEAFF.

V is TRBV5-8 and J is TRBJ1-2, with 9 bases that match TRBD1. Germline V CDR1 and CDR2: SGHTS, YDEGEE. The junction had 6 bases not matched to a gene; V was cut back by 0 bases and J by 3 bases. The CDR3 has 16 residues. In DNA form, the CDR3 reads TGTGCCAGCAGCTTGGGGGACAGGGACGGCGACTATGGCTACACCTTC. This translates into CASSLGDRDGDYGYTF.

The chain has TRBV19 and TRBJ1-2, with D perhaps TRBD1 (5 bases). Germline V lookup: CDR1 LNHDA, CDR2 SQIVND (reference sequence). V was shortened by 3 bases and J by 0 bases, with 14 bases between the two germline ends. CDR3 length: 16 residues. CDR3 DNA: TGTGCCAGTAGTATGCTTAGGGGCAAAGCTAACTATGGCTACACCTTC. This gives the protein CASSMLRGKANYGYTF.

V usage is TRBV19 and J usage is TRBJ1-2; TRBD1 matches at 10 bases. V lost 5 bases, J lost 6 bases, and 12 bases stayed unmatched. Germline values: CDR1 LNHDA, CDR2 SQIVND (reference sequence). This CDR3 spans 16 amino acids. CDR3 in DNA: TGTGCCAGTAGTCTGGGGTCCGGGACAGGGGCTGATGGCTACACCTTC. Translated, it gives CASSLGSGTGADGYTF.

The chain has TRBV5-4 and TRBJ1-4; 7 bases map to TRBD1. V dropped 0 bases and J dropped 3; count of bases not matched to a gene: 5. This CDR3 is 16 amino acids long. Germline values: CDR1 SGHNT, CDR2 YYREEE (reference sequence). For the CDR3, the DNA is TGTGCCAGCAGCTTGGCCGTGACAGGGTCTAATGAAAAACTGTTTTTT. This gives the protein CASSLAVTGSNEKLFF.

The genes are TRBV4-1 and TRBJ2-3; possibly TRBD1 for D (6 bases). Germline CDR1 is MGHRA and CDR2 is YSYEKL. This CDR3 contains 15 residues. V gave up 3 bases and J gave up 2 bases, with 12 bases separating them. CDR3 nucleotide sequence: TGCGCCAGCAGCCAGGGGGCTCGGGTCACAGATACGCAGTATTTT. Translated, it gives CASSQGARVTDTQYF.

The CDR3 reads CASSYLAGAESDTQYF. The CDR3 region has the DNA TGTGCCAGCAGTTACCTGGCGGGAGCCGAGTCGGATACGCAGTATTTT. The rearrangement joins TRBV6-5 to TRBJ2-3; 7 bases line up with TRBD2. Germline trimming cut 2 bases from V and 6 bases from J; bases unmatched to any gene: 11. Germline lookup yields CDR1 MNHEY and CDR2 SVGAGI. The CDR3 contains 16 residues.

The genes are TRBV19 and TRBJ2-1; D gene ambiguous. V was clipped by 3 bases and J by 4 bases, with 7 bases between them. CDR1 and CDR2 (germline): LNHDA, SQIVND (reference sequence). The length of the CDR3 is 13 residues. The CDR3 DNA follows: TGTGCCAGTAGTATGGCCCCGTACAATGAGCAGTTCTTC. This gives the protein CASSMAPYNEQFF. The whole variable domain, filled in from reference TRBV19 and TRBJ2-1, reads DGGITQSPKYLFRKEGQNVTLSCEQNLNHDAMYWYRQDPGQGLRLIYYSQIVNDFQKGDIAEGYSVSREKKESFPLTVTSAQKNPTAFYLCASSMAPYNEQFFGPGTRLTVL.

The rearrangement joins TRBV6-5 to TRBJ2-3; possible D gene TRBD2, 5 bases. Germline lookup yields CDR1 MNHEY and CDR2 SVGAGI. Deletions cut 0 bases from V and 5 bases from J, with 6 bases between. The CDR3 loop spans 13 amino acids. The CDR3 DNA reads as TGTGCCAGCAGTTACTCGGCGGGAGATACGCAGTATTTT. This codes for CASSYSAGDTQYF.

This chain uses TRBV7-6 with TRBJ2-7; 10 bases are a match to TRBD2. Germline lookup yields CDR1 SGHVS and CDR2 FNYEAQ. This CDR3 is 17 amino acids long. After removal of 5 bases from V and 0 bases from J, the junction contained 10 bases not matched to a gene. CDR3 nucleotide sequence: TGTGCCAGCAGCCCCTTACTGGCTAGCGGGAGCTCCTACGAGCAGTACTTC. It encodes CASSPLLASGSSYEQYF.

The rearrangement uses TRBV7-9 and TRBJ2-1; 13 nucleotides match TRBD2. Trimming at V came to 3 bases and at J to 9 bases, leaving 11 bases not matched to a gene. Germline V gene lookup returns CDR1 SEHNR and CDR2 FQNEAQ (reference sequence). The CDR3 covers 17 residues. The CDR3 region is CASSLDLTSGRAAEQFF. CDR3 sequence (DNA): TGTGCCAGCAGCTTGGACCTAACTAGCGGGAGGGCCGCTGAGCAGTTCTTC.

The chain links TRBV6-1 to TRBJ2-1, with D possibly TRBD1 on 6 matching bases. Looked up from germline, CDR1 is MNHNS and CDR2 is SASEGT. V was trimmed by 6 bases and J by 4 bases, leaving 13 bases between them. The CDR3 loop spans 14 amino acids. The chain's CDR3 is CASRGGIRYNEQFF. CDR3 DNA: TGTGCCAGCAGAGGGGGAATACGATACAATGAGCAGTTCTTC.

The chain couples TRBV11-2 to TRBJ1-4, with TRBD1 matching 7 bases. The CDR3 covers 13 residues. The V gene end was trimmed by 8 bases and the J gene end by 6 bases; junction bases not matched to a gene: 6. Per germline, CDR1 SGHAT and CDR2 FQNNGV. CDR3 loop: CASATGMDEKLFF. The CDR3 coding sequence is TGTGCCAGCGCGACAGGGATGGATGAAAAACTGTTTTTT.

V usage is TRBV6-5 and J usage is TRBJ2-2; possible D gene TRBD2, 6 bases. V lost 6 bases to trimming and J lost 4 bases, with 12 bases between them. The CDR3 is made up of 14 amino acids. Germline V lookup: CDR1 MNHEY, CDR2 SVGAGI. CDR3 sequence: CASRPGLPTGELFF. DNA of the CDR3: TGTGCCAGCAGACCGGGACTGCCCACCGGGGAGCTGTTTTTT.

The rearrangement uses TRBV19 and TRBJ2-2, with 9 nucleotides matching TRBD1. The CDR3 contains 17 residues. From germline, CDR1 is LNHDA and CDR2 SQIVND (reference sequence). V shed 5 bases, J shed 5 bases, and the junction held 12 bases outside the gene matches. The CDR3 sequence: CASSPILGQGGTGELFF. For the CDR3, the DNA is TGTGCCAGTAGTCCCATCCTGGGACAGGGCGGGACCGGGGAGCTGTTTTTT. The variable domain in full, completed from reference TRBV19 and TRBJ2-2, reads DGGITQSPKYLFRKEGQNVTLSCEQNLNHDAMYWYRQDPGQGLRLIYYSQIVNDFQKGDIAEGYSVSREKKESFPLTVTSAQKNPTAFYLCASSPILGQGGTGELFFGEGSRLTVL.

In the case of this clone: Other DNA sequences in this specimen translate into the identical CDR3. The V gene is TRBV7-8, the J gene TRBJ2-1, with D unresolved. The germline V and J ends were trimmed by 2 bases and 6 bases, with 8 bases remaining between them. The CDR3 consists of 13 residues. Per germline, CDR1 SGHVS and CDR2 FQNEAQ. This chain's CDR3 is CASSLSLVNEQFF. CDR3 bases: TGTGCCAGCAGCTTATCACTGGTCAATGAGCAGTTCTTC.

This CDR3 is CASSLDLSSLYGYTF. CDR3 coding DNA: TGTGCCAGCAGCTTAGATCTATCGTCCCTCTATGGCTACACCTTC. The rearrangement uses TRBV11-2 and TRBJ1-2; D unclear. V lost 0 bases, J lost 4 bases, and 12 bases lay in between. The CDR3 runs to 15 residues. The germline V gene has CDR1 SGHAT and CDR2 FQNNGV. The entire variable domain, with the rest obtained from reference TRBV11-2 and TRBJ1-2, is as follows: EAGVAQSPRYKIIEKRQSVAFWCNPISGHATLYWYQQILGQGPKLLIQFQNNGVVDDSQLPKDRFSAERLKGVDSTLKIQPAKLEDSAVYLCASSLDLSSLYGYTFGSGTRLTVV.

This sequence joins TRBV19 and TRBJ2-5; 10 positions match TRBD2. Germline V gives CDR1 LNHDA, CDR2 SQIVND (reference sequence). With 2 bases clipped from V and 0 bases from J, the junction kept 6 bases outside the gene matches. This CDR3 has 17 residues. CDR3 DNA: TGTGCCAGTAGTATAAGTTCTACTAGCGGGAACCAAGAGACCCAGTACTTC. As protein: CASSISSTSGNQETQYF.

The chain is built from TRBV5-1 and TRBJ2-7; perhaps TRBD1 as D (5 bases). The CDR3 covers 15 residues. The germline gives CDR1 SGHRS, CDR2 YFSETQ. V was trimmed by 4 bases and J by 0 bases, leaving 14 bases between them. CDR3 nucleotides: TGCGCCAGCAGCCCGACGACAGCCTCCTCCTACGAGCAGTACTTC. Its translation: CASSPTTASSYEQYF.

The chain is built from TRBV2 and TRBJ2-5, with D hard to call. CDR3 length: 13 amino acids. V was shortened by 4 bases and J by 5 bases, with 11 bases between the two germline ends. The germline V gene has CDR1 SNHLY and CDR2 FYNNEI. The CDR3 region is CASSATHWETQYF. In nucleotides, the CDR3 is TGTGCCAGCAGTGCCACTCACTGGGAGACCCAGTACTTC.

On this clone: Within the sample, other DNA sequences also encode this same CDR3. The gene calls are TRBV2 and TRBJ2-7; TRBD1 agrees at 8 bases. This CDR3 contains 13 residues. From germline, CDR1 is SNHLY and CDR2 FYNNEI. Trimming removed 6 bases from V and 7 bases from J; junction bases left unmatched: 8. CDR3 coding DNA: TGTGCCAGCAGCGCTCAGGGGGCATGGGAGCAGTACTTC. Translation gives CASSAQGAWEQYF.

V usage is TRBV5-1 and J usage is TRBJ1-1, with 10 nucleotides matching TRBD1. CDR1 is SGHRS and CDR2 is YFSETQ in the germline V gene. The CDR3 extends over 14 amino acids. Trimming at V came to 4 bases and at J to 4 bases, leaving 4 bases not matched to a gene. The CDR3 DNA reads TGCGCCAGCAGCACGGACAGGGGGAGCACTGAAGCTTTCTTT. It is translated as CASSTDRGSTEAFF.

The rearrangement joins TRBV7-8 to TRBJ2-2; 14 positions agree with TRBD2. V was clipped by 2 bases and J by 4 bases; unmatched bases: 15. Germline CDR1 is SGHVS and CDR2 is FQNEAQ. The CDR3 loop spans 21 amino acids. CDR3 nucleotide sequence: TGTGCCAGCAGCTTAAGGGCGCTGGGACTAGCGGGAGTAGGTGTCACCGGGGAGCTGTTTTTT. Amino acids: CASSLRALGLAGVGVTGELFF. Full variable domain (remainder filled in from reference TRBV7-8 and TRBJ2-2): GAGVSQSPRYKVAKRGQDVALRCDPISGHVSLFWYQQALGQGPEFLTYFQNEAQLDKSGLPSDRFFAERPEGSVSTLKIQRTQQEDSAVYLCASSLRALGLAGVGVTGELFFGEGSRLTVL.

V gene TRBV7-2 combines with J gene TRBJ1-2; 12 bases agree with TRBD1. This CDR3 has 16 residues. CDR1 and CDR2 (germline): SGHTA, FQGNSA. Trimming cost V 5 bases and J 8 bases; bases outside gene matches: 12. CDR3 DNA: TGTGCCAGCAGCGCGGGACCGGGACAGGGGGCGTGGGGCTACACCTTC. Its protein is CASSAGPGQGAWGYTF.